Listed below are T cell receptor beta chains from one sample, sequenced in a study of control samples from healthy donors and cancer patients. The data were produced by immunoSEQ multiplex PCR, yet TCRdb's version contains in-frame clones alone and is incomplete. The table records 150,000 to 200,000 clones, 91% of them present only once. Material for sequencing was blood. The receptors here all came from a woman in her 30s in good health. CDR3s include the opening cysteine and the closing phenylalanine or tryptophan. Each record gives: D gene, clone size, J gene, V gene, CDR3 protein, CDR3 DNA. The D gene is left open where the match is weak. Only some rows state a clone size, as once, few, many or a class for expanded clones.

TRBD1 | . | TRBJ2-6 | TRBV5-1 | CASSPGTGPSGANVLTF | TGCGCCAGCAGCCCCGGGACAGGGCCCTCTGGGGCCAACGTCCTGACTTTC
. | . | TRBJ2-3 | TRBV7-6 | CASRGLSTDTQYF | TGTGCCAGCCGCGGGTTGAGCACAGATACGCAGTATTTT
TRBD1 | . | TRBJ1-4 | TRBV19 | CASGQGVATNEKLFF | TGTGCCAGTGGACAGGGGGTAGCAACTAATGAAAAACTGTTTTTT
. | . | TRBJ2-7 | TRBV20-1 | CSASRSYEQYF | TGCAGTGCTAGTCGGTCGTACGAGCAGTACTTC
. | . | TRBJ2-6 | TRBV7-9 | CASSLGIHTGANVLTF | TGTGCCAGCAGCTTAGGGATCCACACCGGGGCCAACGTCCTGACTTTC
TRBD2 | . | TRBJ2-7 | TRBV7-9 | CASSILAGGYEQYF | TGTGCCAGCAGCATCCTAGCGGGAGGGTACGAGCAGTACTTC
TRBD1 | . | TRBJ1-5 | TRBV28 | CASRQGGENNQPQHF | TGTGCCAGCAGACAGGGGGGGGAGAACAATCAGCCCCAGCATTTT
TRBD2 | . | TRBJ2-1 | TRBV7-2 | CASSLVAGAYNEQFF | TGTGCCAGCAGCTTAGTAGCGGGGGCCTACAATGAGCAGTTCTTC
TRBD2 | . | TRBJ2-5 | TRBV19 | CASSMGRGEETQYF | TGTGCCAGTAGTATGGGGAGGGGAGAAGAGACCCAGTACTTC
. | few | TRBJ1-1 | TRBV25-1 | CASSRQNTEAFF | TGTGCCAGCAGTAGGCAGAACACTGAAGCTTTCTTT
TRBD2 | . | TRBJ2-7 | TRBV11-2 | CASSRLAGLSSYEQYF | TGTGCCAGCAGCAGACTAGCGGGGCTCAGCTCCTACGAGCAGTACTTC
. | . | TRBJ1-1 | TRBV27 | CASSLFSPNTEAFF | TGTGCCAGCAGTTTATTCAGCCCGAACACTGAAGCTTTCTTT
TRBD2 | once | TRBJ2-3 | TRBV28 | CASRNSGSTDTQYF | TGTGCCAGCAGGAATAGCGGGAGTACAGATACGCAGTATTTT
. | . | TRBJ1-2 | TRBV19 | CASSIGVGYTF | TGTGCCAGTAGTATAGGGGTTGGCTACACCTTC
. | once | TRBJ2-1 | TRBV2 | CASSADSEQFF | TGTGCCAGCAGTGCGGACTCGGAGCAGTTCTTC
TRBD1 | few | TRBJ1-5 | TRBV6-1 | CASSEAQGEGQPQHF | TGTGCCAGCAGTGAAGCACAGGGGGAAGGTCAGCCCCAGCATTTT
. | . | TRBJ1-1 | TRBV29-1 | CSVATVPYEAFF | TGCAGCGTCGCCACGGTTCCGTATGAAGCTTTCTTT
. | . | TRBJ2-2 | TRBV6-1 | CASSERGGRWTNTGELFF | TGTGCCAGCAGTGAAAGAGGTGGGAGGTGGACGAACACCGGGGAGCTGTTTTTT
TRBD2 | . | TRBJ2-6 | TRBV5-1 | CASSLVVAGLSGANVLTF | TGCGCCAGCAGCTTGGTGGTAGCGGGGCTCTCTGGGGCCAACGTCCTGACTTTC
. | few | TRBJ1-1 | TRBV7-9 | CASSLADLEAFF | TGTGCCAGCAGCTTAGCCGACCTTGAAGCTTTCTTT
TRBD2 | . | TRBJ2-3 | TRBV2 | CASSETSGGGDTQYF | TGTGCCAGCAGTGAGACTAGCGGGGGTGGTGATACGCAGTATTTT
. | . | TRBJ2-7 | TRBV11-2 | CASSLAPGAVAYEQYF | TGTGCCAGCAGCTTAGCCCCCGGGGCAGTAGCCTACGAGCAGTACTTC
. | . | TRBJ2-1 | TRBV6-5 | CASGTDSYNEQFF | TGTGCCAGTGGGACGGACTCCTACAATGAGCAGTTCTTC
TRBD1 | once | TRBJ1-1 | TRBV10-3 | CATYRGGNTEAFF | TGTGCCACCTACAGGGGCGGGAACACTGAAGCTTTCTTT
. | . | TRBJ2-1 | TRBV7-2 | CASSLVPTDNEQFF | TGTGCCAGCAGCTTAGTGCCTACCGACAATGAGCAGTTCTTC
TRBD1 | once | TRBJ1-2 | TRBV5-1 | CASSLGQGRSGYTF | TGCGCCAGCAGCTTGGGACAGGGGAGGAGTGGCTACACCTTC
. | . | TRBJ1-1 | TRBV29-1 | CSVGGAEAFF | TGCAGCGTTGGAGGGGCTGAAGCTTTCTTT
. | . | TRBJ1-5 | TRBV12-1 | CASSFARRYSNQPQHF | TGTGCCAGCAGCTTTGCGCGGAGGTATAGCAATCAGCCCCAGCATTTT
. | . | TRBJ2-3 | TRBV6-4 | CASSVGGTDTQYF | TGTGCCAGCAGTGTCGGGGGCACAGATACGCAGTATTTT
. | . | TRBJ2-2 | TRBV11-2 | CASSSTANTGELFF | TGTGCCAGCAGCTCGACAGCGAACACCGGGGAGCTGTTTTTT
TRBD1 | . | TRBJ2-5 | TRBV4-2 | CASSQGQGVETQYF | TGTGCCAGCAGCCAAGGACAGGGGGTCGAGACCCAGTACTTC
TRBD2 | . | TRBJ2-3 | TRBV19 | CASSTSGDTDTQYF | TGTGCCAGTAGTACTAGCGGGGACACAGATACGCAGTATTTT
TRBD2 | . | TRBJ2-1 | TRBV30 | CAWSRSGVSYNEQFF | TGTGCCTGGAGTCGTAGCGGGGTGTCCTACAATGAGCAGTTCTTC
TRBD2 | . | TRBJ2-3 | TRBV9 | CASSVGTSKDTQYF | TGTGCCAGCAGCGTAGGGACTAGTAAAGATACGCAGTATTTT
TRBD1 | . | TRBJ1-2 | TRBV28 | CASSTTGGVYGYTF | TGTGCCAGCTCAACGACAGGGGGCGTCTATGGCTACACCTTC
. | . | TRBJ1-6 | TRBV7-2 | CASSLAVNYNSPLHF | TGTGCCAGCAGCTTAGCGGTTAATTATAATTCACCCCTCCACTTT
. | . | TRBJ1-2 | TRBV7-8 | CASSLAANYGYTF | TGTGCCAGCAGCTTAGCGGCTAACTATGGCTACACCTTC
. | . | TRBJ1-1 | TRBV6-4 | CASSEAQHTEAFF | TGTGCCAGCAGTGAGGCCCAGCACACTGAAGCTTTCTTT
TRBD1 | once | TRBJ2-7 | TRBV6-5 | CASSTPTGKYEQYF | TGTGCCAGCAGCACTCCGACAGGGAAATACGAGCAGTACTTC
. | . | TRBJ1-1 | TRBV6-2/TRBV6-3 | CASSYDQRAEAFF | TGTGCCAGCAGTTACGACCAAAGGGCTGAAGCTTTCTTT
. | . | TRBJ2-5 | TRBV7-9 | CASSWDEETQYF | TGTGCCAGCAGCTGGGACGAAGAGACCCAGTACTTC
. | . | TRBJ1-3 | TRBV27 | CASSSQGYGSGNTIYF | TGTGCCAGCAGTTCCCAGGGATACGGCTCTGGAAACACCATATATTTT
TRBD1 | . | TRBJ1-2 | TRBV4-1 | CASSHPPGTEKHYTF | TGCGCCAGCAGCCATCCTCCCGGGACAGAAAAACACTACACCTTC
. | . | TRBJ1-1 | TRBV25-1 | CASSEYRGEAFF | TGTGCCAGCAGTGAATATCGGGGCGAAGCTTTCTTT
. | . | TRBJ2-2 | TRBV28 | CASRAPTLTVTGELFF | TGTGCCAGCAGGGCCCCGACACTAACGGTCACCGGGGAGCTGTTTTTT
TRBD1 | . | TRBJ2-7 | TRBV12-5 | CASGDRGQSYEQYF | TGTGCTAGTGGTGACAGGGGCCAGTCCTACGAGCAGTACTTC
. | . | TRBJ1-2 | TRBV4-1 | CASSQDPTANYGYTF | TGCGCCAGCAGCCAAGATCCAACGGCTAACTATGGCTACACCTTC
. | . | TRBJ1-4 | TRBV11-3 | CASSSGMKLFF | TGTGCCAGCAGCTCGGGGATGAAACTGTTTTTT
TRBD1 | . | TRBJ1-1 | TRBV7-9 | CASSWTGNTEAFF | TGTGCCAGCAGCTGGACAGGGAACACTGAAGCTTTCTTT
TRBD1 | . | TRBJ1-1 | TRBV19 | CASSSGTGGLNTEAFF | TGTGCCAGTAGTAGCGGGACAGGGGGCTTGAACACTGAAGCTTTCTTT